These 14 T cell receptor beta chains were all obtained from the same sample, sequenced in a study of response to subunit inactivated influenza vaccine. TCRdb used MiXCR to reprocess the RT-PCR reads, holding one entry per CDR3 protein. The table records fewer than 550,000 distinct CDR3 sequences, about 25% of them present only once. Sample: CD4+ T cells sorted from PBMCs, taken less than 6 days after vaccination. The receptors derive from a man over 45 who received an inactivated influenza vaccine.

The chain couples TRBV6-2 or TRBV6-3 to TRBJ1-5; perhaps TRBD1 as D (5 bases). The germline V gene encodes CDR1 MNHEY and CDR2 SVGEGT. Trimming took 3 bases from V and 2 from J, leaving 23 bases between them. The CDR3 is 19 residues long. CDR3: CASSYIPGRSLQGNQPQHF. The CDR3 coding sequence is TGTGCCAGCAGTTATATTCCGGGACGTTCTCTCCAGGGCAATCAGCCCCAGCATTTT.

This clonotype was recorded at least ten times. The chain combines TRBV4-1 with TRBJ2-3, with TRBD1 as a possible D gene (6 bases). The germline V and J ends were trimmed by 5 bases and 3 bases, with 15 bases remaining between them. CDR1 is MGHRA and CDR2 is YSYEKL in the germline V gene. The CDR3 is made up of 15 amino acids. In DNA form, the CDR3 reads TGCGCCAGCAGCGGCCAACAGGGTGTGACAGATACGCAGTATTTT. Translating gives CASSGQQGVTDTQYF.

This clonotype was counted only a few times. The CDR3: CASTTGTSRPEETQYF. CDR3 bases: TGTGCCAGCACAACCGGGACTAGCCGACCCGAAGAGACCCAGTACTTC. The rearrangement links TRBV9 to TRBJ2-5; TRBD2 matches 9 bases. Per the germline V gene, CDR1 is SGDLS and CDR2 is YYNGEE. V lost 6 bases to trimming and J lost 3 bases; unmatched junction nucleotides: 12. This CDR3 is 16 amino acids long.

The table lists this clonotype with many counts. This chain uses TRBV29-1 with TRBJ1-1; D ambiguous. V lost 4 bases, J lost 1 base, and 13 bases lay in between. The CDR3 is 14 amino acids. Germline CDR1 is SQVTM and CDR2 is ANQGSEA. CDR3: CSVGRTVTNTEAFF. The CDR3 DNA follows: TGCAGCGTTGGAAGGACCGTTACGAACACTGAAGCTTTCTTT.

This clonotype occurred a few times. The CDR3 DNA reads as TGCAGCGTTGAAGCTTCCGGGACAACACAAGAGACCCAGTACTTC. The encoded protein is CSVEASGTTQETQYF. V usage is TRBV29-1 and J usage is TRBJ2-5; tentative D call: TRBD1 (6 bases). Trimming took off 1 base at V and 2 bases at J, with 14 bases between the two ends. Germline CDR1 reads SQVTM; CDR2 reads ANQGSEA. The CDR3 loop spans 15 amino acids.

This clonotype has at least ten counts. This rearrangement joins TRBV20-1 to TRBJ2-1; TRBD2 aligns across 12 bases. CDR3 size: 15 residues. V gave up 3 bases and J gave up 4 bases; unmatched junction bases: 4. Germline V CDR1 and CDR2: DFQATT, SNEGSKA (reference sequence). CDR3 DNA sequence: TGCAGTGCTAGGAGGACTAGCGGGGTTTACAATGAGCAGTTCTTC. It is translated as CSARRTSGVYNEQFF.

The chain combines TRBV6-2 or TRBV6-3 with TRBJ2-3; D ambiguous. There are 14 residues in the CDR3. V dropped 6 bases and J dropped 2 bases, with 12 bases sitting between them. The germline CDR1 and CDR2 sequences are MNHEY and SVGEGT. The CDR3 reads CASRTGPNTDTQYF. In DNA, the CDR3 is TGTGCCAGCAGAACCGGGCCTAACACAGATACGCAGTATTTT.

The chain uses TRBV28 and TRBJ2-7; D gene ambiguous. The V end lost 6 bases, the J end lost 3 bases, and 12 bases lay between the germline ends. In germline, CDR1 is MDHEN, CDR2 SYDVKM. The CDR3 runs to 13 residues. Here the CDR3 reads CASSSPAGYEQYF. In DNA form, the CDR3 reads TGTGCCAGCAGCTCTCCTGCCGGCTACGAGCAGTACTTC.

This rearrangement joins TRBV5-1 to TRBJ2-1, with 14 bases lining up with TRBD2. The V segment lost 4 bases and the J segment 0 bases; nucleotides outside the gene matches: 18. This CDR3 region has 22 residues. From germline, CDR1 is SGHRS and CDR2 YFSETQ. CDR3 nucleotides: TGCGCCAGCAGCCGGGGGAATCGGTTGGGACTAGCGGGGGAGGACTCCTACAATGAGCAGTTCTTC. Translated, it gives CASSRGNRLGLAGEDSYNEQFF.

The gene calls are TRBV20-1 and TRBJ2-1; 7 bases align to TRBD2. Germline trimming cut 3 bases from V and 4 bases from J; bases unmatched to any gene: 9. There are 15 residues in the CDR3. CDR1 and CDR2 from the germline V gene are DFQATT and SNEGSKA (reference sequence). CDR3 coding DNA: TGCAGTGCTAGCCGGACCGGGACTAAGTACAATGAGCAGTTCTTC. Its protein product is CSASRTGTKYNEQFF.

This clonotype was picked up a small number of times. The V call is TRBV21-1, the J call TRBJ1-2. TRBV21-1 is a listed pseudogene. The CDR3 has 18 amino acids. CDR3 in DNA: TGTGCCAGCAGCAAAGAGGAGAAGTGGGGAAGGTCAGCCTATGGCTACACCTTC. Amino acids: CASSKEEKWGRSAYGYTF.

The chain couples TRBV7-2 to TRBJ2-1; D possibly corresponds to TRBD2 (6 bases). This CDR3 is 15 amino acids long. Trimming shortened V by 1 base and J by 7 bases, and 14 bases separated the two germline ends. Germline CDR1 SGHTA, CDR2 FQGNSA. For the CDR3, the DNA is TGTGCCAGCAGCTTAGACGTTAGCGGCAGGAATGAGCAGTTCTTC. Translating gives CASSLDVSGRNEQFF. Based on the CDR3 plus reference TRBV7-2 and TRBJ2-1, the full variable domain is GAGVSQSPSNKVTEKGKDVELRCDPISGHTALYWYRQSLGQGLEFLIYFQGNSAPDKSGLPSDRFSAERTGGSVSTLTIQRTQQEDSAVYLCASSLDVSGRNEQFFGPGTRLTVL.

Only a few counts were recorded for this clonotype. This chain links TRBV12-3 or TRBV12-4 with TRBJ2-3, with D perhaps being TRBD1 or TRBD2 (7 bases each). CDR3 size: 14 residues. V was clipped by 5 bases and J by 6 bases, with 15 bases between them. CDR3 bases: TGTGCCAGCAGTCCAGGGGGGGGCGGCGATACGCAGTATTTT. Protein product: CASSPGGGGDTQYF.

This clonotype was recorded a few times. The chain recombines TRBV6-2 or TRBV6-3 with TRBJ2-2; D is perhaps TRBD1 (5 bases). Between the trimmed V and J ends, which lost 6 bases and 1 base, there was a span of 9 bases. Looked up from germline, CDR1 is MNHEY and CDR2 is SVGEGT. This CDR3 is 14 amino acids long. This chain's CDR3 is CASRKTGNTGELFF. CDR3 DNA sequence: TGTGCCAGCAGAAAAACAGGGAACACCGGGGAGCTGTTTTTT.